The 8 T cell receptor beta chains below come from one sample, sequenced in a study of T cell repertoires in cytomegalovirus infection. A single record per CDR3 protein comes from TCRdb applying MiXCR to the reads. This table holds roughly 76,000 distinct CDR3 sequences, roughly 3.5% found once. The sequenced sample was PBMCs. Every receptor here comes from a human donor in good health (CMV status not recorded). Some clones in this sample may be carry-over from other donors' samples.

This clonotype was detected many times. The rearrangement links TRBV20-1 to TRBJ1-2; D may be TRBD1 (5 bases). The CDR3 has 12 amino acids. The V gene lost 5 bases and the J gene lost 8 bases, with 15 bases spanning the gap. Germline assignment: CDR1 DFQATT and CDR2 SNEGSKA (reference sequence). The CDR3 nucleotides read TGCAGTGCTTACCAGGGTGTCGGGGGCTACACCTTC. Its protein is CSAYQGVGGYTF.

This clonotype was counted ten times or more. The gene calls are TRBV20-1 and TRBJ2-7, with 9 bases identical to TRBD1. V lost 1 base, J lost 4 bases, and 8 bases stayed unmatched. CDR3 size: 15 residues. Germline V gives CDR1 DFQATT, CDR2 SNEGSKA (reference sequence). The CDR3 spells CSARVFGQGSYEQYF. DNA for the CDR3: TGCAGTGCTAGAGTTTTCGGACAGGGGTCGTACGAGCAGTACTTC.

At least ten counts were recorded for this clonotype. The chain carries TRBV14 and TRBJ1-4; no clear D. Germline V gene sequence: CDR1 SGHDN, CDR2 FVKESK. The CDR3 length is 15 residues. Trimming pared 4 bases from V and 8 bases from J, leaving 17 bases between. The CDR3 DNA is TGTGCCAGCAGCCCCCGACGTGGGATGCGAGAAAAACTGTTTTTT. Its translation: CASSPRRGMREKLFF.

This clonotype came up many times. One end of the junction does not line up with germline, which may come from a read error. The CDR3 DNA follows: TGTGCCAGCAGCTCCGGACTAGCGGTCACAAATACGCAGTATTTT. Protein sequence: CASSSGLAVTNTQYF. This chain links TRBV7-2 with TRBJ2-3, with TRBD2 matching over 10 bases. This CDR3 is 15 amino acids long. Germline lookup yields CDR1 SGHTA and CDR2 FQGNSA.

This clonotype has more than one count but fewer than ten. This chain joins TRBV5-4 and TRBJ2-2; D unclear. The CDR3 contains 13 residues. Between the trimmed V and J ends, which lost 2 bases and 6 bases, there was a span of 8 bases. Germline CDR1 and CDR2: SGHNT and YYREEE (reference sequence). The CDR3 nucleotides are TGTGCCAGCAGCTTACGTAGCCCCGGGGAGCTGTTTTTT. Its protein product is CASSLRSPGELFF.

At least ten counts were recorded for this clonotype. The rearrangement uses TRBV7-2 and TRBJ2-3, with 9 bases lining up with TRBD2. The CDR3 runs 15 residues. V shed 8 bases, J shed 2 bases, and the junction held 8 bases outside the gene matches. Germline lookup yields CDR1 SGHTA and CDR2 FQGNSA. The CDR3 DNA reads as TGTGCCAGCCAGATGGCGGGGGGGTACACAGATACGCAGTATTTT. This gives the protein CASQMAGGYTDTQYF.

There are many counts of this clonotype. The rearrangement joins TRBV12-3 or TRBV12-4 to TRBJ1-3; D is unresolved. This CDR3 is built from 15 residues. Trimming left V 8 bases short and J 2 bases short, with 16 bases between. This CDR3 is CASLGGSMAGNTIYF. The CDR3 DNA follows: TGTGCCAGCCTGGGCGGCAGCATGGCTGGAAACACCATATATTTT.

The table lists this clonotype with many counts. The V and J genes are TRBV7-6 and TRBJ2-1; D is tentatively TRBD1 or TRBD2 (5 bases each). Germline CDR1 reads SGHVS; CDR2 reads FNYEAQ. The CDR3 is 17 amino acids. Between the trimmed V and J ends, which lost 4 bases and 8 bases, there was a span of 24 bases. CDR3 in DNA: TGTGCCAGCAGCTCCGGGGCGCAAACGGGGCTCCGGGATGAGCAGTTCTTC. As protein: CASSSGAQTGLRDEQFF. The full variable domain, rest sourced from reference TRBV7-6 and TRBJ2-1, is GAGVSQSPRYKVTKRGQDVALRCDPISGHVSLYWYRQALGQGPEFLTYFNYEAQQDKSGLPNDRFSAERPEGSISTLTIQRTEQRDSAMYRCASSSGAQTGLRDEQFFGPGTRLTVL.